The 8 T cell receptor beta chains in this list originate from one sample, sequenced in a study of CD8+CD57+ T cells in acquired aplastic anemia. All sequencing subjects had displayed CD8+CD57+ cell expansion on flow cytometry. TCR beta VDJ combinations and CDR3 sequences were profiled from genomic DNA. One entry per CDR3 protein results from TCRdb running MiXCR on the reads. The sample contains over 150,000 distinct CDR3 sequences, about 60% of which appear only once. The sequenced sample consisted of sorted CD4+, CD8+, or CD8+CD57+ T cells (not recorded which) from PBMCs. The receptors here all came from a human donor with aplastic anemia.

CDR3 in DNA: TGTGCCTGGAGTTTAGGACATTTGAGCTCCTACGAGCAGTACTTC. Translation gives CAWSLGHLSSYEQYF. The V and J genes are TRBV30 and TRBJ2-7, with D tentatively TRBD1 (5 bases). V lost 2 bases and J lost 0, with 14 bases in between. Germline lookup yields CDR1 GTSNPN and CDR2 SVGIG (reference sequence). This CDR3 contains 15 residues.

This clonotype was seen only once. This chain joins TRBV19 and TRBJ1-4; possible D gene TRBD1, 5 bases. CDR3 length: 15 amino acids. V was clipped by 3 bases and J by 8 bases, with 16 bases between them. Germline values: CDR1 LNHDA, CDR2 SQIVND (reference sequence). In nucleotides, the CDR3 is TGTGCCAGTAGTATCGGGACTAGGGGCGACGAAAAACTGTTTTTT. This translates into CASSIGTRGDEKLFF. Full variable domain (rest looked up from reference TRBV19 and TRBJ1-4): DGGITQSPKYLFRKEGQNVTLSCEQNLNHDAMYWYRQDPGQGLRLIYYSQIVNDFQKGDIAEGYSVSREKKESFPLTVTSAQKNPTAFYLCASSIGTRGDEKLFFGSGTQLSVL.

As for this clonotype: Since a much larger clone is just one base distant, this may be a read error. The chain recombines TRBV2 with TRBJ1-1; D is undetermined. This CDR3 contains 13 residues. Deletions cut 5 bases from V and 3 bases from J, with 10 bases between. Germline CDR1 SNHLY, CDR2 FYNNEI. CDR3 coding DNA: TGTGCCAGCAGTATGACAAGGGACACTGAAGCTTTCTTT. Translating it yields CASSMTRDTEAFF.

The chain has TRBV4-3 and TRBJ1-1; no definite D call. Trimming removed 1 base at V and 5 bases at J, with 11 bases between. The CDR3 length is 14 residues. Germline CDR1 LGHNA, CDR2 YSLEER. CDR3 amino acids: CASSQGTGKTEAFF. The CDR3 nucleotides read TGCGCCAGCAGCCAAGGAACCGGGAAGACTGAAGCTTTCTTT.

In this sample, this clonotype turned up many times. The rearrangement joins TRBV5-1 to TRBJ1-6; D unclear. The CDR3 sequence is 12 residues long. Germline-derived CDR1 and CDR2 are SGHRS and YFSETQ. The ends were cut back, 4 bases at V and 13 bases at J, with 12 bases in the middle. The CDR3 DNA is TGCGCCAGCAGCCACCAACCGGGGCCCCTCCACTTT. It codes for CASSHQPGPLHF.

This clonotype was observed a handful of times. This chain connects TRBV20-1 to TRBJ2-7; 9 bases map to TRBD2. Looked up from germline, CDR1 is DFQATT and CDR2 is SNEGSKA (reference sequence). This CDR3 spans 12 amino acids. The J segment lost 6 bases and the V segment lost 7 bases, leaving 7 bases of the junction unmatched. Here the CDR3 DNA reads TGCAGTGTCCAGCGGGAGGCGGCCGAGCAGTACTTC. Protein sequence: CSVQREAAEQYF.

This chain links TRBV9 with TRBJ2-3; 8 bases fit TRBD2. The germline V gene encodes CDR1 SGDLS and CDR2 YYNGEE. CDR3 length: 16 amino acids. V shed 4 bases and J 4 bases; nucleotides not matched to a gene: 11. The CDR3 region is CASSSSGAGGSDTQYF. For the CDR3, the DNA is TGTGCCAGCAGCAGCTCCGGGGCGGGAGGCTCAGATACGCAGTATTTT.

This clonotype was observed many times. CDR3 nucleotides: TGTGCCAGTACTCCACAACCTGCCGGGTACATGAACACTGAAGCTTTCTTT. This sequence encodes CASTPQPAGYMNTEAFF. The chain uses TRBV19 and TRBJ1-1; D unresolved. The germline gives CDR1 LNHDA, CDR2 SQIVND (reference sequence). V dropped 7 bases and J dropped 0 bases, with 21 bases sitting between them. There are 17 residues in the CDR3.